The sequence of this T cell receptor (beta chain) was determined in a study of cytomegalovirus exposure and HLA in healthy donors. About the study: Earlier, roughly 120 million unique TCR beta sequences were recovered from about 170 million T cells by an analysis. A preliminary data release comprised about 85 million unique TCRs obtained from HLA-typed donors. Study conclusions and caveats: HLA alleles showed associations with some 17,000 TCR beta sequences in a later analysis, at a 0.05 false discovery rate. The classifier reportedly diagnosed cytomegalovirus status with high specificity and sensitivity.

The PCR employed 60 Vbeta primers together with 13 Jbeta primers. The data were produced by immunoSEQ multiplex PCR, yet TCRdb's version contains in-frame clones alone and is incomplete. The table lists approximately 30,000 clones. V shed 6 bases, J shed 2 bases, and the junction held 3 bases outside the gene matches. This CDR3 has 13 residues. Per the germline V gene, CDR1 is KGHSH and CDR2 is LQKENI. Concerning this clone itself: Its cognate antigen is unknown.

Material: PBMCs. This TCR was recovered from a woman in her thirties or forties in good health and CMV-seropositive. V and J are TRBV18 and TRBJ1-2; TRBD1 aligns across 7 bases. CDR3 sequence reads: CASSSGQNYGYTF. In nucleotides, the CDR3 is TGTGCCAGCTCTTCGGGACAGAACTATGGCTACACCTTC.